This TCR beta chain appears in the sequencing data of a study of OX40 agonist ivuxolimab in advanced cancers. For the study at large: Dosing consisted of intravenous ivuxolimab at 0.01 to 10 mg/kg every 2 weeks. People who had prior anti-PD-1, anti-PD-L1 or anti-CTLA-4 therapy could take part, and approximately 44% had some. Of mixed ages from about 23 to 85 and averaging about 65 years, the group was about 80% male. General study findings and limits: Relative to CD4+ cells, CD8+ T cells on average had more expanded clones.

Sequencing used immunoSEQ multiplex PCR; TCRdb keeps in-frame clones, though not all of them. This table has under 95,000 clones, around nine tenths appearing once. Deletions cut 0 bases from V and 0 bases from J, with 5 bases between. The CDR3 runs 15 residues. Germline loops: CDR1 SSHAT, CDR2 FNYEAQ (reference sequence). Concerning this clone itself: The target antigen is unknown.

The sample here was CD4+ or CD8+ T cells sorted from blood, taken in a trial of the OX40 agonist ivuxolimab. The TCR was taken from an adult with an advanced solid tumor such as melanoma, head and neck, liver or kidney cancer. The J gene is TRBJ2-2, the V gene TRBV7-7; D is perhaps TRBD1 (5 bases). The CDR3 nucleotides are TGTGCCAGCAGCTTAGCGACAGCGAACACCGGGGAGCTGTTTTTT. Translated, it gives CASSLATANTGELFF.